The next 19 T cell receptor beta chains were all read from a single sample in a study of control samples from healthy donors and cancer patients (dated by TCRdb to the early 2020s). Libraries were constructed by the immunoSEQ multiplex PCR assay. Held by TCRdb, this immuneACCESS table contains in-frame sequences only and omits some clones. Under half of the omission traces to an unresolved V gene where checked; the cause of the rest is unknown. The sample table contains more than 95,000 clones; only one count was recorded for about 89% of them. Around 3% of the sample comes from the top ten. Sample: blood. The receptors were sampled from a man between 60 and 70 years old in good health.

This chain connects TRBV5-5 to TRBJ1-5; the D gene is possibly TRBD1 (5 bases). The CDR3 loop spans 14 amino acids. Trimming pared 0 bases from V and 2 bases from J, leaving 6 bases between. Germline values: CDR1 SGHKS, CDR2 YYEKEE (reference sequence). The CDR3: CASSLVGGNQPQHF. DNA of the CDR3: TGTGCCAGCAGCTTGGTGGGGGGCAATCAGCCCCAGCATTTT.

V is TRBV28 and J is TRBJ1-2, with D uncertain. The CDR3 consists of 12 residues. Trimming left V 6 bases short and J 3 bases short, with 8 bases between. The germline CDR1 and CDR2 sequences are MDHEN and SYDVKM. The DNA for the CDR3 is TGTGCCAGCAGCCGAAGGGACTATGGCTACACCTTC. Protein product: CASSRRDYGYTF.

CDR3 DNA sequence: TGTGCCAGTACCAACGACGGGGGCTTCAGATTGTACTTC. This codes for CASTNDGGFRLYF. The chain links TRBV19 to TRBJ2-4; D is possibly TRBD1 or TRBD2 (6 bases each). Germline V gene sequence: CDR1 LNHDA, CDR2 SQIVND (reference sequence). V gave up 7 bases and J gave up 15 bases, with 22 bases separating them. This CDR3 has 13 amino acids.

The chain has TRBV28 and TRBJ1-1; TRBD1 matches 8 bases. The CDR3 has 13 residues. Germline loops: CDR1 MDHEN, CDR2 SYDVKM. J lost 11 bases, V lost 2 bases, and 7 bases had no gene match. The CDR3 DNA reads TGTGCCAGCAGTTTACCGGACAGGGTATTGGCTTTCTTT. The encoded protein is CASSLPDRVLAFF.

The J gene is TRBJ1-6, the V gene TRBV3-1 (or the pseudogene TRBV3-2), with 7 bases lining up with TRBD1. V dropped 4 bases and J dropped 4; count of bases not matched to a gene: 7. The CDR3 runs 16 residues. Germline-derived CDR1 and CDR2 are LGHDT and YNNKEL (reference sequence). In DNA, the CDR3 is TGTGCCAGCAGCCCCTCGGGACAGAGATATAATTCACCCCTCCACTTT. Amino acids: CASSPSGQRYNSPLHF.

The rearrangement links TRBV11-2 to TRBJ1-2, with no clear D. Germline values: CDR1 SGHAT, CDR2 FQNNGV. V lost 0 bases to trimming and J lost 8 bases, with 16 bases between them. The CDR3 has 15 amino acids. CDR3 amino acids: CASSLDLTGILGYTF. The DNA of the CDR3 is TGTGCCAGCAGCTTAGATCTAACGGGGATCTTGGGCTACACCTTC.

The V and J genes are TRBV6-5 and TRBJ1-1, with no clear D. The CDR3 has 13 residues. V shed 4 bases and J shed 1 base, with 7 bases lying between them. CDR1 is MNHEY, CDR2 SVGAGI, per germline. DNA for the CDR3: TGTGCCAGCAGTTTAGGACCGAACACTGAAGCTTTCTTT. Its translation: CASSLGPNTEAFF.

The chain uses TRBV28 and TRBJ2-7; 7 positions match TRBD1. Germline V gene sequence: CDR1 MDHEN, CDR2 SYDVKM. Trimming removed 3 bases from V and 3 bases from J; junction bases left unmatched: 8. This CDR3 has 15 amino acids. This chain's CDR3 is CASSFYGTVGYEQYF. The CDR3 coding sequence is TGTGCCAGCAGTTTCTACGGGACAGTCGGCTACGAGCAGTACTTC.

The V call is TRBV6-5, the J call TRBJ2-4; a possible D gene is TRBD2 (5 bases). Trimming took 0 bases from V and 7 from J, leaving 13 bases between them. CDR1 and CDR2 from the germline V gene are MNHEY and SVGAGI. This CDR3 region has 15 residues. The CDR3 bases are TGTGCCAGCAGTTACTCGAATTTTGGCGGGAACATTCAGTACTTC. Amino acids: CASSYSNFGGNIQYF.

The chain uses TRBV4-2 and TRBJ1-1; no definite D call. Germline assignment: CDR1 LGHNA and CDR2 YNFKEQ. V was pared by 0 bases and J by 0 bases, with 11 bases between. This CDR3 has 16 residues. The CDR3 DNA reads as TGTGCCAGCAGCCAAGATGGAACGTTGATGAACACTGAAGCTTTCTTT. It is translated as CASSQDGTLMNTEAFF.

V gene TRBV28 combines with J gene TRBJ1-2; a weak D match, TRBD1 (6 bases). CDR3 length: 14 residues. V was cut by 6 bases and J by 3 bases, with 14 bases left in between. CDR1 and CDR2 from the germline V gene are MDHEN and SYDVKM. The CDR3 loop reads CASSSRGPDYGYTF. The DNA of the CDR3 is TGTGCCAGCAGCTCCAGGGGCCCCGACTATGGCTACACCTTC.

The chain employs TRBV5-4 and TRBJ1-1; D is uncertain. The CDR3 is 14 amino acids. The V gene lost 0 bases and the J gene lost 0 bases, with 6 bases spanning the gap. Germline CDR1 SGHNT, CDR2 YYREEE (reference sequence). CDR3 nucleotides: TGTGCCAGCAGCTTGGCCGCGGTGAACACTGAAGCTTTCTTT. This gives the protein CASSLAAVNTEAFF.

J is TRBJ2-7 and V is TRBV5-1; D may match TRBD1 or TRBD2 (5 bases each). The germline V gene has CDR1 SGHRS and CDR2 YFSETQ. The V and J ends lost 5 bases and 2 bases respectively, with 14 bases between them. The CDR3 length is 14 residues. CDR3 bases: TGCGCCAGCAGGACTCGGGACGGGCCCTACGAGCAGTACTTC. Amino acids: CASRTRDGPYEQYF.

The count of this clone is one. V and J are TRBV18 and TRBJ1-2; D is unclear. This CDR3 has 12 amino acids. Trimming took off 4 bases at V and 8 bases at J, with 11 bases between the two ends. Germline V gene data show CDR1 as KGHSH and CDR2 as LQKENI. The CDR3 loop is CASSLTSEGYTF. CDR3 nucleotides: TGTGCCAGCTCACTAACATCAGAGGGCTACACCTTC. Combining the CDR3 with reference TRBV18 and TRBJ1-2 gives the whole variable domain NAGVMQNPRHLVRRRGQEARLRCSPMKGHSHVYWYRQLPEEGLKFMVYLQKENIIDESGMPKERFSAEFPKEGPSILRIQQVVRGDSAAYFCASSLTSEGYTFGSGTRLTVV.

V gene TRBV10-3 combines with J gene TRBJ2-7, with D possibly called TRBD1 or TRBD2 (5 bases each). The CDR3 sequence is 14 residues long. V lost 6 bases, J lost 2 bases, and 14 bases lay in between. Germline-derived CDR1 and CDR2 are ENHRY and SYGVKD. The CDR3 region has the DNA TGTGCCATCAGGAAGGGGACGGAAGCCTACGAGCAGTACTTC. Protein: CAIRKGTEAYEQYF.

The chain couples TRBV7-2 to TRBJ2-6; D possibly corresponds to TRBD1 (5 bases). Germline V lookup: CDR1 SGHTA, CDR2 FQGNSA. V lost 6 bases, J lost 0 bases, and 9 bases lay in between. This CDR3 contains 15 residues. CDR3 residues: CASRGQGSGANVLTF. CDR3 nucleotides: TGTGCCAGCAGGGGCCAGGGCTCTGGGGCCAACGTCCTGACTTTC.

The V gene is TRBV3-1 (or the pseudogene TRBV3-2), the J gene TRBJ1-4; unclear D gene. In germline, CDR1 is LGHDT, CDR2 YNNKEL (reference sequence). The CDR3 consists of 14 residues. Trimming pared 4 bases from V and 2 bases from J, leaving 8 bases between. CDR3 coding DNA: TGTGCCAGCAGCCTGATGGGGACTAATGAAAAACTGTTTTTT. It encodes CASSLMGTNEKLFF.

The CDR3 DNA sequence: TGCGCCAGCAGTGAGTCTTCAGGGGAACTATACGAGCAGTACTTC. The encoded protein is CASSESSGELYEQYF. The V gene is TRBV10-1, the J gene TRBJ2-7; tentatively, D is TRBD1 (6 bases). The germline V gene encodes CDR1 WNHNN and CDR2 SYGVQD (reference sequence). This CDR3 has 15 amino acids. V was cut by 0 bases and J by 4 bases, with 13 bases left in between.

The chain has TRBV28 and TRBJ2-1; D is unresolved. CDR3 length: 15 amino acids. Trimming took 6 bases from V and 5 from J, leaving 17 bases between them. From germline, CDR1 is MDHEN and CDR2 SYDVKM. CDR3 amino acids: CASSPSVPVDNEQFF. The CDR3 coding sequence is TGTGCCAGCAGCCCATCAGTCCCCGTCGACAATGAGCAGTTCTTC.